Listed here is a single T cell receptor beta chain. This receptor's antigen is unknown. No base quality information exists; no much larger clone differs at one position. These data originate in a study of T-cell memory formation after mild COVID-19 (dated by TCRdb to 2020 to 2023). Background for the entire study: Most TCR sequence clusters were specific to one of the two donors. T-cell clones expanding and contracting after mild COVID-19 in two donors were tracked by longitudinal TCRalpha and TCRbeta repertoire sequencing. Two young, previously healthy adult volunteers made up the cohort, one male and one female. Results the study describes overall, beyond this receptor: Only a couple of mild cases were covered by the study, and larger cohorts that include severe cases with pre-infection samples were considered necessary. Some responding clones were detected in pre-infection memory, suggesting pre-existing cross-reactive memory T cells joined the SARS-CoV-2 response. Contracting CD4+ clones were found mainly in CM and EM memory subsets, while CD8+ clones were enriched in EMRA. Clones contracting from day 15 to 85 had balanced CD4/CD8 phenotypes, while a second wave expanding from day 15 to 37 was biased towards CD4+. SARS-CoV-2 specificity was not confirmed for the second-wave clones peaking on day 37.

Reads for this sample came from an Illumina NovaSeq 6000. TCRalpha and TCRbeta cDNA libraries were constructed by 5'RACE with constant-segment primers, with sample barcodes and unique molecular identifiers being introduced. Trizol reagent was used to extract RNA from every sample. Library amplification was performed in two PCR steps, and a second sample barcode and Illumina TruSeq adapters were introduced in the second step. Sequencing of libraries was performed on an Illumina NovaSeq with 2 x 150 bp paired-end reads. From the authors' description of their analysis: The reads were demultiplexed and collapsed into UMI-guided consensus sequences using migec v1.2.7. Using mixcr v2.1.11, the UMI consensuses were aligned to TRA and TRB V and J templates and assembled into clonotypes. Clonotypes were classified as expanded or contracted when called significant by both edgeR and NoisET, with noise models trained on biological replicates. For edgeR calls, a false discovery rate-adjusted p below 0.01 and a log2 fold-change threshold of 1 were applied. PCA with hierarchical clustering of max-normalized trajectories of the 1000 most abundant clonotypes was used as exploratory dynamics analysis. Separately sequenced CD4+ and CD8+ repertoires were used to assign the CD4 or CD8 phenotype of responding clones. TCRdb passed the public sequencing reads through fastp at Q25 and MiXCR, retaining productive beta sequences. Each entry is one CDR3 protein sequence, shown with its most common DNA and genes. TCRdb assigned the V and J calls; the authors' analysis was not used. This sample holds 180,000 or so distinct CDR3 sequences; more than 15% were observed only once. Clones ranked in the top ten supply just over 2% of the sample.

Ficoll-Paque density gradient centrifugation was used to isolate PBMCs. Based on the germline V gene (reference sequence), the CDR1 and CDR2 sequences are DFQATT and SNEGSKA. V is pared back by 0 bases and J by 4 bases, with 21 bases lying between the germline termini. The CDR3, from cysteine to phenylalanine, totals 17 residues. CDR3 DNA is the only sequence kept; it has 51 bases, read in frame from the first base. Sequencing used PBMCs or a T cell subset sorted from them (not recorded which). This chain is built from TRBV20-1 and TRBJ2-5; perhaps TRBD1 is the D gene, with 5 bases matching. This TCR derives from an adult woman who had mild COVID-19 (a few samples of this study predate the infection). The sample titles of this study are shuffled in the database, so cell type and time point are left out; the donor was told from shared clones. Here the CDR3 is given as CSARDQPHRWFPETQYF. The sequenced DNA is TGCAGTGCTAGAGATCAGCCTCACAGGTGGTTCCCAGAGACCCAGTACTTC.